The 6 T cell receptor beta chains below were found in one sample sequenced in a study of cytomegalovirus exposure and HLA in healthy donors. Use of 60 Vbeta and 13 Jbeta primers characterized the PCR. Profiling relied on immunoSEQ multiplex PCR, and the TCRdb table lists in-frame clones only, not all of them. Of around 190,000 clones listed, about 9% are singletons. The sample was PBMCs. The source is a woman aged 25 to 39 in good health and CMV-seropositive.

The table lists this clone with a few counts. The chain has TRBV5-6 and TRBJ2-7; 10 nucleotides align to TRBD1. The V gene end was trimmed by 4 bases and the J gene end by 3 bases; junction bases not matched to a gene: 7. Germline loops: CDR1 SGHDT, CDR2 YYEEEE. The CDR3 runs 15 residues. For the CDR3, the DNA is TGTGCCAGCAGCCCCGCGACAGGGGGCTTCTACGAGCAGTACTTC. It translates to CASSPATGGFYEQYF.

The V call is TRBV2, the J call TRBJ2-7; weak D call: TRBD2 (6 bases). Trimming removed 6 bases from V and 3 bases from J, with 6 bases in between. This CDR3 has 11 amino acids. The germline gives CDR1 SNHLY, CDR2 FYNNEI. CDR3 sequence (DNA): TGTGCCAGCAGGCGGGGCTACGAGCAGTACTTC. It is translated as CASRRGYEQYF.

This clone was detected a few times. The chain links TRBV11-2 to TRBJ2-3, with D uncertain. Germline V gene lookup returns CDR1 SGHAT and CDR2 FQNNGV. V was trimmed by 4 bases and J by 7 bases, leaving 15 bases between them. The CDR3 length is 14 residues. The CDR3: CASSSTVRSYTQYF. In DNA form, the CDR3 reads TGTGCCAGCAGCTCCACTGTACGAAGCTATACGCAGTATTTT.

This clone was detected a few times. The chain carries TRBV11-3 and TRBJ1-1; 8 nucleotides line up with TRBD1. The V gene's germline CDR1 is SGHNT and CDR2 YENEEA. Trimming at V came to 5 bases and at J to 5 bases, leaving 7 bases not matched to a gene. The CDR3 consists of 14 residues. The CDR3 is CASSPGGARTEAFF. The CDR3 nucleotides are TGTGCCAGCAGCCCAGGGGGCGCGAGGACTGAAGCTTTCTTT.

This clone was detected a few times. The chain couples TRBV14 to TRBJ1-1; a weak D match, TRBD1 (5 bases). CDR3 length: 17 amino acids. V gave up 5 bases and J gave up 0 bases, with 19 bases separating them. Germline CDR1 is SGHDN and CDR2 is FVKESK. CDR3 residues: CASSLGGSPLMNTEAFF. In DNA form, the CDR3 reads TGTGCCAGCAGCTTGGGGGGTTCCCCTCTAATGAACACTGAAGCTTTCTTT.

V and J are TRBV6-5 and TRBJ1-1; tentative D call: TRBD1 (6 bases). This CDR3 contains 11 residues. Trimming stripped 5 bases from V and 7 bases from J, with 8 bases between. Germline V CDR1 and CDR2: MNHEY, SVGAGI. CDR3: CASSEQGEAFF. Written as DNA, the CDR3 is TGTGCCAGCAGTGAACAGGGTGAAGCTTTCTTT.